This section outlines one T cell receptor (beta chain) sequence together with its context. Its specificity is unknown. Positively selected for CCR7, the CD45RO-negative cells used as naive CD8 cells excluded terminally differentiated effector memory CD45RA+ cells. The protocol was immunoSEQ multiplex PCR, while the TCRdb copy is restricted to in-frame clones and leaves out a portion. The repertoire holds around 2,000,000 clones, with about 95% as singletons. These data originate in a study of shared clonotypes between healthy human individuals. Regarding the study as a whole: What naive subsets generally showed was a larger estimated richness than memory subsets showed. Among a few donors, roughly 5% of naive CD4 clonotypes were found in common. The study sampled only blood, and tissue repertoires likely differ.

Germline values: CDR1 SGHAT, CDR2 FQNNGV. V lost 3 bases and J 3 bases, leaving 15 bases between the germline ends. The CDR3 contains 15 residues. The sequence was collected from a man between 18 and 29 years old in good health. Sequencing was done on a sample of naive CD8+ T cells sorted from blood. The chain links TRBV11-2 to TRBJ2-7; tentatively, D is TRBD1 or TRBD2 (5 bases each). CDR3 loop: CASSFGPGRNYEQYF. In DNA, the CDR3 is TGTGCCAGCAGCTTCGGTCCAGGGAGAAACTACGAGCAGTACTTC. The full variable domain, in which reference TRBV11-2 and TRBJ2-7 provide the parts outside the CDR3, is EAGVAQSPRYKIIEKRQSVAFWCNPISGHATLYWYQQILGQGPKLLIQFQNNGVVDDSQLPKDRFSAERLKGVDSTLKIQPAKLEDSAVYLCASSFGPGRNYEQYFGPGTRLTVT.